This T cell receptor beta chain was sequenced for a study of T cells in Graves' hyperthyroidism and ophthalmopathy. Study at large: Peripheral blood was drawn at first diagnosis, prior to all treatment.

Exclusion of a patient resulted from uncontrolled infection, other autoimmune disease, pregnancy or lactation. Source material for PBMCs was 10 ml fresh peripheral blood. Amplified TCR beta CDR3 regions came from RNA transcripts. Primed by the HTBI set, a first-round RT-PCR was run on the TCR CDR3. TCRdb fed the multiplex PCR reads into MiXCR, producing one record per CDR3 protein. The data show 300,000 or so distinct CDR3 sequences, around 15% seen once. Of note for this clonotype: Its matching antigen is unknown.

Points from the study as a whole: Also found in blood were most expanded thyroid clonotypes above 0.001.

The TCR comes from a woman in her sixties or seventies with Graves' ophthalmopathy. Sequencing was done on a sample of blood.

The CDR3 bases are TGCAGTGCTAGGGACCTAGCGGGAGACTACGAGCAGTACTTC. Protein sequence: CSARDLAGDYEQYF. The chain links TRBV20-1 to TRBJ2-7; 10 bases are shared with TRBD2. CDR3 length: 14 amino acids. Germline V gene data show CDR1 as DFQATT and CDR2 as SNEGSKA (reference sequence). V gave up 3 bases and J gave up 3 bases; unmatched junction bases: 5.